Below are 25 T cell receptor beta chains sequenced from a single sample in a study of blood T cell repertoires in COVID-19 (dated by TCRdb to 2018 to 2021). The library relied on the immunoSEQ multiplex PCR assay. TCRdb re-hosts the immuneACCESS table, in-frame sequences only. Its copies lack some clones; in the studies checked, an unresolved V gene accounts for under half of them, and the cause for the rest is not known. This sample holds about 95,000 clones; about 80% were observed only once. The ten largest clones take up approximately 25% of the sample. Material: peripheral blood. The receptors shown here come from a human donor in a cohort sampled during active COVID-19.

The chain joins TRBV5-6 to TRBJ2-2; D is uncertain. CDR1 is SGHDT, CDR2 YYEEEE, per germline. The V and J ends lost 3 bases and 5 bases respectively, with 2 bases between them. CDR3 length equals 11 residues. CDR3 loop: CASSSTGELFF. In DNA form, the CDR3 reads TGTGCCAGCAGCTCGACCGGGGAGCTGTTTTTT.

V usage is TRBV18 and J usage is TRBJ2-3; D might be TRBD1 (6 bases). The germline V gene has CDR1 KGHSH and CDR2 LQKENI. This CDR3 is 16 amino acids long. Trimming shortened V by 3 bases and J by 0 bases, and 13 bases separated the two germline ends. CDR3 amino acids: CASSPPRGGSTDTQYF. CDR3 DNA: TGTGCCAGCTCACCCCCCAGGGGTGGGAGCACAGATACGCAGTATTTT.

The chain recombines TRBV6-6 with TRBJ2-7; 10 nucleotides align to TRBD1. CDR3 length equals 14 residues. The J segment lost 7 bases and the V segment lost 2 bases, leaving 5 bases of the junction unmatched. CDR1 MNHNY and CDR2 SVGAGI come from the germline V gene (reference sequence). This chain's CDR3 is CASSYGQGVEEQYF. The CDR3 coding sequence is TGTGCCAGCAGTTACGGACAGGGGGTAGAAGAGCAGTACTTC.

V and J are TRBV7-8 and TRBJ1-1; D perhaps matches TRBD1 (5 bases). Trimming removed 5 bases from V and 7 bases from J, with 11 bases in between. The CDR3 runs 12 residues. In germline, CDR1 is SGHVS, CDR2 FQNEAQ. The CDR3 loop is CASSRSGNEAFF. The DNA for the CDR3 is TGTGCCAGCAGCAGATCAGGGAATGAAGCTTTCTTT.

The table lists this clone with a count of one. This sequence joins TRBV2 and TRBJ1-2; TRBD1 matches at 7 bases. CDR1 is SNHLY, CDR2 FYNNEI, per germline. V lost 6 bases to trimming and J lost 4 bases; unmatched junction nucleotides: 8. The CDR3 runs to 14 residues. Here the CDR3 reads CASRSGGRGYGYTF. The DNA of the CDR3 is TGTGCCAGCAGGTCAGGGGGTAGAGGCTATGGCTACACCTTC. The whole variable domain, remainder taken from reference TRBV2 and TRBJ1-2, is EPEVTQTPSHQVTQMGQEVILRCVPISNHLYFYWYRQILGQKVEFLVSFYNNEISEKSEIFDDQFSVERPDGSNFTLKIRSTKLEDSAMYFCASRSGGRGYGYTFGSGTRLTVV.

In DNA form, the CDR3 reads TGCGCCAGCAGCTCCGGGGGAATGAACACTGAAGCTTTCTTT. Amino acids: CASSSGGMNTEAFF. The chain is built from TRBV10-1 and TRBJ1-1; tentative D call: TRBD1 (5 bases). The CDR3 is 14 amino acids. Trimming pared 6 bases from V and 0 bases from J, leaving 11 bases between. Germline V gene lookup returns CDR1 WNHNN and CDR2 SYGVQD (reference sequence).

V usage is TRBV5-1 and J usage is TRBJ2-3; D is unresolved. CDR3 length: 13 amino acids. Germline V CDR1 and CDR2: SGHRS, YFSETQ. V shed 7 bases and J shed 5 bases, with 14 bases lying between them. CDR3 nucleotides: TGCGCCAGCTTAAGACAACAAGGAGATACGCAGTATTTT. Translating it yields CASLRQQGDTQYF.

The sample holds a few counts of this clone. This chain links TRBV12-5 with TRBJ1-4; 7 bases align to TRBD1. The junction had 7 bases not matched to a gene; V was cut back by 1 base and J by 5 bases. Looked up from germline, CDR1 is LGHNT and CDR2 is FRNRAP. The CDR3 contains 16 residues. The DNA of the CDR3 is TGTGCTAGTGGTTTGGGACAGGGAGGAGGCAATGAAAAACTGTTTTTT. Its protein is CASGLGQGGGNEKLFF.

This clone appeared a few times. The CDR3 bases are TGTGCCAGCTCACTCGACGGGGGGGCGAAGGAGACCCAGTACTTC. It specifies CASSLDGGAKETQYF. V gene TRBV18 combines with J gene TRBJ2-5; 8 bases are shared with TRBD2. The CDR3 totals 15 residues. CDR1 is KGHSH and CDR2 is LQKENI in the germline V gene. V lost 4 bases to trimming and J lost 5 bases; unmatched junction nucleotides: 9.

The V gene is TRBV28, the J gene TRBJ2-7, with 9 bases lining up with TRBD2. CDR3 length equals 15 residues. J lost 3 bases, V lost 5 bases, and 8 bases had no gene match. From germline, CDR1 is MDHEN and CDR2 SYDVKM. The CDR3 DNA follows: TGTGCCAGCAGTACCGCGGGGGGGGCTAGCTACGAGCAGTACTTC. This encodes CASSTAGGASYEQYF.

The chain recombines TRBV19 with TRBJ1-5, with D maybe TRBD1 (6 bases). The CDR3 spans 15 residues. The V and J ends lost 6 bases and 8 bases respectively, with 20 bases between them. The germline V gene has CDR1 LNHDA and CDR2 SQIVND (reference sequence). CDR3 DNA sequence: TGTGCCAGTAGGACCTTAGACAGGCTCTGGGAGCCCCAGCATTTT. Amino acids: CASRTLDRLWEPQHF. Based on the CDR3 plus reference TRBV19 and TRBJ1-5, the full variable domain is DGGITQSPKYLFRKEGQNVTLSCEQNLNHDAMYWYRQDPGQGLRLIYYSQIVNDFQKGDIAEGYSVSREKKESFPLTVTSAQKNPTAFYLCASRTLDRLWEPQHFGDGTRLSIL.

V is TRBV11-2 and J is TRBJ1-5, with 8 bases matching TRBD1. This CDR3 is 14 amino acids long. Germline V gene sequence: CDR1 SGHAT, CDR2 FQNNGV. V lost 5 bases, J lost 5 bases, and 5 bases stayed unmatched. CDR3 coding DNA: TGTGCCAGCAGCGCGCAGGGGGCTGATCAGCCCCAGCATTTT. Its translation: CASSAQGADQPQHF.

The rearrangement links TRBV18 to TRBJ2-7; TRBD1 agrees at 8 bases. Per germline, CDR1 KGHSH and CDR2 LQKENI. The CDR3 runs to 14 residues. The V and J ends lost 4 bases and 2 bases, in that order; junction bases with no gene match: 4. The CDR3 sequence: CASSQDRVTYEQYF. The CDR3 DNA is TGTGCCAGCTCACAGGACAGGGTCACCTACGAGCAGTACTTC.

This chain links TRBV7-2 with TRBJ2-3; D might be TRBD2 (5 bases). CDR1 and CDR2 (germline): SGHTA, FQGNSA. V was shortened by 5 bases and J by 2 bases, with 11 bases between the two germline ends. The CDR3 has 14 amino acids. CDR3 loop: CASSPQRVTDTQYF. The CDR3 DNA reads as TGTGCCAGCAGCCCGCAGAGGGTCACAGATACGCAGTATTTT.

The J gene is TRBJ2-1, the V gene TRBV13; D gene unclear. The length of the CDR3 is 12 residues. V gave up 4 bases and J gave up 10 bases, with 11 bases separating them. Germline lookup yields CDR1 PRHDT and CDR2 FYEKMQ (reference sequence). The chain's CDR3 is CASSSSRYEQFF. The CDR3 DNA sequence: TGTGCCAGCAGCTCCTCGAGGTACGAGCAGTTCTTC. The variable domain in full, with the rest retrieved from reference TRBV13 and TRBJ2-1, is AAGVIQSPRHLIKEKRETATLKCYPIPRHDTVYWYQQGPGQDPQFLISFYEKMQSDKGSIPDRFSAQQFSDYHSELNMSSLELGDSALYFCASSSSRYEQFFGPGTRLTVL.

The chain employs TRBV3-1 (or the pseudogene TRBV3-2) and TRBJ1-2; D not certain. Trimming removed 4 bases from V and 5 bases from J, with 23 bases in between. The CDR3 sequence is 17 residues long. The germline CDR1 and CDR2 sequences are LGHDT and YNNKEL (reference sequence). This CDR3 reads CASSPYGSRFLVYGYTF. In DNA, the CDR3 is TGTGCCAGCAGCCCATACGGGTCGAGGTTCTTAGTGTATGGCTACACCTTC.

CDR3 amino acids: CASSLVGGFDTGELFF. In DNA form, the CDR3 reads TGTGCCAGCAGCTTAGTCGGAGGGTTCGACACCGGGGAGCTGTTTTTT. This chain connects TRBV7-2 to TRBJ2-2; a weak D match, TRBD2 (6 bases). The CDR3 runs 16 residues. Germline V gives CDR1 SGHTA, CDR2 FQGNSA. Between the trimmed V and J ends, which lost 1 base and 3 bases, there was a span of 12 bases.

This chain uses TRBV18 with TRBJ1-6, with D unresolved. Trimming cost V 3 bases and J 4 bases, with 7 bases left between them. Germline lookup yields CDR1 KGHSH and CDR2 LQKENI. The CDR3 is 14 residues long. CDR3 DNA sequence: TGTGCCAGCTCACCCCAGGTTTATAATTCACCCCTCCACTTT. This translates into CASSPQVYNSPLHF.

This chain connects TRBV6-5 to TRBJ2-4; TRBD1 matches 9 bases. Germline trimming cut 6 bases from V and 6 bases from J; bases unmatched to any gene: 9. This CDR3 has 15 residues. Germline V gene lookup returns CDR1 MNHEY and CDR2 SVGAGI. The CDR3 loop reads CASRSQGAHGNIQYF. The DNA for the CDR3 is TGTGCCAGCAGGTCACAGGGGGCTCATGGAAACATTCAGTACTTC.

This clone was counted a few times. This chain uses TRBV27 with TRBJ2-2; weak D call: TRBD2 (6 bases). This CDR3 has 14 residues. With 6 bases removed from V and 3 bases from J, the gap between germline ends came to 11 bases. Looked up from germline, CDR1 is MNHEY and CDR2 is SMNVEV (reference sequence). CDR3 in DNA: TGTGCCAGCAGAGAGACTAGAGACACCGGGGAGCTGTTTTTT. Translating gives CASRETRDTGELFF.

This chain connects TRBV7-9 to TRBJ1-1; TRBD1 matches 9 bases. J gave up 2 bases and V 5 bases, and 6 bases lay outside the gene matches. CDR1 and CDR2 from the germline V gene are SEHNR and FQNEAQ (reference sequence). This CDR3 has 15 residues. The CDR3 bases are TGTGCCAGCAGCACCGGGACAGGGATAAACACTGAAGCTTTCTTT. This gives the protein CASSTGTGINTEAFF.

This chain connects TRBV6-2 or TRBV6-3 to TRBJ2-7; perhaps TRBD1 as D (6 bases). Trimming removed 4 bases from V and 10 bases from J, with 14 bases in between. The CDR3 is made up of 12 amino acids. The germline V gene has CDR1 MNHEY and CDR2 SVGEGT. The CDR3 reads CASSSQQGTQYF. The CDR3 nucleotides read TGTGCCAGCAGTTCCCAACAGGGCACCCAGTACTTC.

This clone was found once. As DNA, the CDR3 is TGTGCCAGCTGGTCAGGGGGCACTGAAGCTTTCTTT. Protein product: CASWSGGTEAFF. The rearrangement joins TRBV3-1 (or the pseudogene TRBV3-2) to TRBJ1-1, with TRBD1 matching over 7 bases. Germline loops: CDR1 LGHDT, CDR2 YNNKEL (reference sequence). The trim removed 8 bases at V and 4 bases at J, leaving 4 bases unmatched. The CDR3 has 12 residues.

The chain links TRBV4-3 to TRBJ2-1; 7 bases are shared with TRBD1. The germline gives CDR1 LGHNA, CDR2 YSLEER. The CDR3 loop spans 15 amino acids. With 1 base clipped from V and 4 bases from J, the junction kept 4 bases outside the gene matches. In DNA, the CDR3 is TGCGCCAGCAGCCAAGTAGACAGGGATTACAATGAGCAGTTCTTC. Protein sequence: CASSQVDRDYNEQFF.

This chain uses TRBV7-2 with TRBJ2-5; a possible D gene is TRBD1 (6 bases). The CDR3 runs 15 residues. Trimming pared 5 bases from V and 7 bases from J, leaving 20 bases between. Germline V gene data show CDR1 as SGHTA and CDR2 as FQGNSA. The CDR3 reads CASSPVGAGRGTQYF. CDR3 nucleotide sequence: TGTGCCAGCAGCCCTGTGGGGGCAGGCCGGGGGACCCAGTACTTC.